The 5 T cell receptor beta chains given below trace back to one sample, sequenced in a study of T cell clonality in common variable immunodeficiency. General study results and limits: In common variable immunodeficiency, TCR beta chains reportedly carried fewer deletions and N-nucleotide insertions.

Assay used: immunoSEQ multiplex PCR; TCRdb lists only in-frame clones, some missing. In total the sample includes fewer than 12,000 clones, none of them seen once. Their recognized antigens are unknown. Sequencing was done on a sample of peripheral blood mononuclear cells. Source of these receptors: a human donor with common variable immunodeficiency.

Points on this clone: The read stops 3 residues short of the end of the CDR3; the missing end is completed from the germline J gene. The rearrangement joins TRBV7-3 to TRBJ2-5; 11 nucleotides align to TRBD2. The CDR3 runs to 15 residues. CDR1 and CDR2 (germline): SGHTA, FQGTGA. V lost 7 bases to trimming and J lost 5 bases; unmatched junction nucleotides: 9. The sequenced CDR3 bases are TGTGCCAGCATGGCTAGCGGGAGGCCGGGGGAGACC. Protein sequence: CASMASGRPGET. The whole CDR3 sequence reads CASMASGRPGETQYF.

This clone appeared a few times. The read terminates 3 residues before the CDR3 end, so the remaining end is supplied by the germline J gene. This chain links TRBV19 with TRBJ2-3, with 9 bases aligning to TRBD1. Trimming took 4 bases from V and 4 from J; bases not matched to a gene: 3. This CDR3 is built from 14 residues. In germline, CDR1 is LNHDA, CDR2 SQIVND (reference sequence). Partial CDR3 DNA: TGTGCCAGTAGTACCCGACAGGGGGCAGATACG. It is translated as CASSTRQGADT. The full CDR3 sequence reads CASSTRQGADTQYF.

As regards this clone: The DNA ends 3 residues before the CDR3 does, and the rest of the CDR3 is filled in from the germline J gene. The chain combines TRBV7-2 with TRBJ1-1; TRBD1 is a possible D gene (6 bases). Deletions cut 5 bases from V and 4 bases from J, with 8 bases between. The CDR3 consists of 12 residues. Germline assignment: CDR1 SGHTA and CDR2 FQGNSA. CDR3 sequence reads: CASSRDITEAFF. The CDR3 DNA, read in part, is TGTGCCAGCAGCAGGGACATCACTGAA.

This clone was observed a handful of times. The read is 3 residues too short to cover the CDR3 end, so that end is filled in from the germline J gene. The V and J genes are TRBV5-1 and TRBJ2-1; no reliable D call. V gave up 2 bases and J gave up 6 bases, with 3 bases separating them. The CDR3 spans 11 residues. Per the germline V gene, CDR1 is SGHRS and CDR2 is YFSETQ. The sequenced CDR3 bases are TGCGCCAGCAGCTTAGGCAATGAG. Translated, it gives CASSLGNE. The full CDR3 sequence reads CASSLGNEQFF.

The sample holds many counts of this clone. CDR3 sequence: CSLGTANTEAFF. CDR3 DNA, as far as it was read: TGCAGCCTTGGGACAGCGAACACTGAA. The rearrangement joins TRBV29-1 to TRBJ1-1; TRBD1 matches 7 bases. The CDR3 goes on 3 residues after the read ends, and that part is filled in from the germline J gene. J was trimmed by 1 base and V by 8 bases; bases with no gene match: 4. Germline CDR1 SQVTM, CDR2 ANQGSEA. The CDR3 is 12 amino acids.